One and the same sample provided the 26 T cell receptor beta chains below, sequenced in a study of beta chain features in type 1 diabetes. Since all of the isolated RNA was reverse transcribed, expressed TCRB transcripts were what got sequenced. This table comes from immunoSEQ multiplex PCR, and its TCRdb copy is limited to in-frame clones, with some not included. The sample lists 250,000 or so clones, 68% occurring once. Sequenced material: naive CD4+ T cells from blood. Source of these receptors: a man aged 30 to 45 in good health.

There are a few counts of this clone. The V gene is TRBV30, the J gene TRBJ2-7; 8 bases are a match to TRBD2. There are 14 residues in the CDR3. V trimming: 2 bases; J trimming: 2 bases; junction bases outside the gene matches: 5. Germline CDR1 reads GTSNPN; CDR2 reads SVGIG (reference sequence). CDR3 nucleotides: TGTGCCTGGAGTAAACCGGGACTAGCCTACGAGCAGTACTTC. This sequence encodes CAWSKPGLAYEQYF.

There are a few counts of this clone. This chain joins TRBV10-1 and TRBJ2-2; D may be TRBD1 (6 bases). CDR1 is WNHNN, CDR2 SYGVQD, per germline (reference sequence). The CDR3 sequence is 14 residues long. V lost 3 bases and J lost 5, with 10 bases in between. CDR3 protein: CASSEYRVTGELFF. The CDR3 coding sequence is TGCGCCAGCAGTGAATACAGGGTGACCGGGGAGCTGTTTTTT.

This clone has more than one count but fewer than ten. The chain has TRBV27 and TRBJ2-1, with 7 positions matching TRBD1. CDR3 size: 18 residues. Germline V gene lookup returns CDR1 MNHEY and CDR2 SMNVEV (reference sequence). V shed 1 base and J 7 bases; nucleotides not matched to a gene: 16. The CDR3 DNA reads TGTGCCAGCAGTTTATACTCGGACAGGAGTTTCAGGACGAATGAGCAGTTCTTC. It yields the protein CASSLYSDRSFRTNEQFF.

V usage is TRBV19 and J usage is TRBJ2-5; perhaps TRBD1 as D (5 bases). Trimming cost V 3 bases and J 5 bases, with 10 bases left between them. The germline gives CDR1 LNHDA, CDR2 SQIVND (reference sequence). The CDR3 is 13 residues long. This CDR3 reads CASSMWQGETQYF. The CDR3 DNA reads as TGTGCCAGTAGTATGTGGCAGGGTGAGACCCAGTACTTC.

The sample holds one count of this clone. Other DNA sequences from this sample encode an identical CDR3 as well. The CDR3 here is CASSSGTGGTEAFF. Written as DNA, the CDR3 is TGTGCCAGCAGCTCAGGGACAGGAGGGACTGAAGCTTTCTTT. The genes are TRBV7-9 and TRBJ1-1, with 8 bases that match TRBD1. Germline V gene data show CDR1 as SEHNR and CDR2 as FQNEAQ (reference sequence). V was pared by 4 bases and J by 5 bases, with 6 bases of the junction left unmatched. CDR3 length equals 14 residues.

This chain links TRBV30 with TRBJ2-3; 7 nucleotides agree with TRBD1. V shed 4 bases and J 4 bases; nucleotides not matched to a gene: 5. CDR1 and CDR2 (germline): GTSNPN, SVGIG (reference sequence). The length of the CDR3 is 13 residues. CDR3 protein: CAWKGTGADTQYF. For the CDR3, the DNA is TGTGCCTGGAAGGGAACAGGGGCAGATACGCAGTATTTT.

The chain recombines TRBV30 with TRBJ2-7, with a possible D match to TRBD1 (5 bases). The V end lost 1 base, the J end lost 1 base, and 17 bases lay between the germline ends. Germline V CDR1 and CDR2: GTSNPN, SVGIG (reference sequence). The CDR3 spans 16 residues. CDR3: CAWSALGQTPSYEQYF. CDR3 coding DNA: TGTGCCTGGAGTGCCCTCGGACAAACTCCATCCTACGAGCAGTACTTC.

CDR3 region: CASSQFQGAEAFF. CDR3 DNA: TGTGCCAGCAGCCAATTCCAGGGAGCCGAAGCTTTCTTT. The genes are TRBV14 and TRBJ1-1; D is possibly TRBD1 (5 bases). CDR3 length equals 13 residues. Germline CDR1 and CDR2: SGHDN and FVKESK. V lost 2 bases and J 8 bases, leaving 12 bases between the germline ends.

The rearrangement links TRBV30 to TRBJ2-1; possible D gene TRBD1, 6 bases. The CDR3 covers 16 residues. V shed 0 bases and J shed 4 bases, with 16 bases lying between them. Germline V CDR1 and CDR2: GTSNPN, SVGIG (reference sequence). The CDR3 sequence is CAWSVTRGRPYNEQFF. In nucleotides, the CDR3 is TGTGCCTGGAGTGTTACCAGGGGTCGTCCTTACAATGAGCAGTTCTTC.

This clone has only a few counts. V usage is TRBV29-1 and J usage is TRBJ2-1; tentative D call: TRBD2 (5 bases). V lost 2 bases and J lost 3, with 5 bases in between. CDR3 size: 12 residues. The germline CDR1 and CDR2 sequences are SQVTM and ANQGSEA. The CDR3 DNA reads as TGCAGCGTTGAACGGGACTACAATGAGCAGTTCTTC. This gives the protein CSVERDYNEQFF.

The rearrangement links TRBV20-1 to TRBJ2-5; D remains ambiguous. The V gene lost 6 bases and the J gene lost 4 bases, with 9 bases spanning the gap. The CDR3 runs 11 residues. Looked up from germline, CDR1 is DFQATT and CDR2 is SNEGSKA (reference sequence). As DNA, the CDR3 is TGCAGTGCCATAGTTAGAGAGACCCAGTACTTC. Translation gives CSAIVRETQYF.

In nucleotides, the CDR3 is TGTGCCAGTAGTCTACCCCGGATCGGACCGGCGGGCAATGAGCAGTTCTTC. It is translated as CASSLPRIGPAGNEQFF. The genes are TRBV19 and TRBJ2-1, with TRBD2 as a possible D gene (5 bases). V lost 5 bases, J lost 6 bases, and 23 bases lay in between. There are 17 residues in the CDR3. The V gene's germline CDR1 is LNHDA and CDR2 SQIVND (reference sequence).

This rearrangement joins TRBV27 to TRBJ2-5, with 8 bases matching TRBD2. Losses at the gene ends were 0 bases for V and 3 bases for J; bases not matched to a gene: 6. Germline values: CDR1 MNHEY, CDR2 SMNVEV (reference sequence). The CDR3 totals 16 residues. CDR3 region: CASSLSTGGPKETQYF. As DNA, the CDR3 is TGTGCCAGCAGTTTATCGACGGGAGGGCCCAAAGAGACCCAGTACTTC.

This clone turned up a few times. The CDR3 coding sequence is TGTGCCATCAGTGGGGGGGCTGTAGCCGGAGAGACCCAGTACTTC. Amino acids: CAISGGAVAGETQYF. This chain uses TRBV10-3 with TRBJ2-5, with D tentatively TRBD1 or TRBD2 (6 bases each). The germline V and J ends were trimmed by 4 bases and 4 bases, with 16 bases remaining between them. The CDR3 consists of 15 residues. Germline assignment: CDR1 ENHRY and CDR2 SYGVKD.

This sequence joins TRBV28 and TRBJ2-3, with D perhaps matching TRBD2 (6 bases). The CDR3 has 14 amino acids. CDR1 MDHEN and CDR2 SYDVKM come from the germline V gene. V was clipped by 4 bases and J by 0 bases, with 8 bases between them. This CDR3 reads CASSSGLSTDTQYF. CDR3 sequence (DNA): TGTGCCAGCAGTTCGGGACTGAGCACAGATACGCAGTATTTT.

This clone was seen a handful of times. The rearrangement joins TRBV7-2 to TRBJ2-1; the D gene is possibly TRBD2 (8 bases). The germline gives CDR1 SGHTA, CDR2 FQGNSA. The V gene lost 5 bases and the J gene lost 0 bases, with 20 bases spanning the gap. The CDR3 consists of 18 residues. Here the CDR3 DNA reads TGTGCCAGCAGCCCCAGGGGGTTAGCGGGAAGCTCCTACAATGAGCAGTTCTTC. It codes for CASSPRGLAGSSYNEQFF.

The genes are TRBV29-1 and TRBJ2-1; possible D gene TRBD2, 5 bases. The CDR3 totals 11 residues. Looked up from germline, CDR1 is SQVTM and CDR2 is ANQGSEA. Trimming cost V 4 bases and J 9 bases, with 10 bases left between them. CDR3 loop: CSVAGLGEQFF. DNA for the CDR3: TGCAGCGTTGCCGGACTGGGTGAGCAGTTCTTC.

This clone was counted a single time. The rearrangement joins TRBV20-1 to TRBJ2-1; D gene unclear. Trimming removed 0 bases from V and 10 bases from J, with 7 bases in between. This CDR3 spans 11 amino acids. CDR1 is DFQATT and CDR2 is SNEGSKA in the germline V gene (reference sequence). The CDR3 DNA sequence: TGCAGTGCTAGAGAAGCCAGGGAGCAGTTCTTC. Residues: CSAREAREQFF.

CDR3 region: CASSFQGDAYEQFF. CDR3 DNA sequence: TGTGCCAGCAGCTTTCAGGGGGACGCCTATGAGCAGTTCTTC. V gene TRBV11-2 combines with J gene TRBJ2-1; 7 bases align to TRBD1. Germline loops: CDR1 SGHAT, CDR2 FQNNGV. CDR3 length: 14 amino acids. The V and J ends lost 3 bases and 8 bases, in that order; junction bases with no gene match: 7.

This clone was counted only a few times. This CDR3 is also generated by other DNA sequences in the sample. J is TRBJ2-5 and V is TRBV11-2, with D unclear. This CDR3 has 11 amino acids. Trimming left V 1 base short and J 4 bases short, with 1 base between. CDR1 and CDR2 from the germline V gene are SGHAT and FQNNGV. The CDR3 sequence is CASSLGETQYF. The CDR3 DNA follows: TGTGCCAGCAGCTTAGGAGAGACCCAGTACTTC.

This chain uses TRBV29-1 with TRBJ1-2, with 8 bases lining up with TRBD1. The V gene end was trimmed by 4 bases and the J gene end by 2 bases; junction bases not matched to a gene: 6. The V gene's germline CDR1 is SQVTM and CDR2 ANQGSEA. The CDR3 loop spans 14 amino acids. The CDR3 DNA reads TGCAGCGTTGTAGCAGGGGGCTCAAACTATGGCTACACCTTC. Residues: CSVVAGGSNYGYTF.

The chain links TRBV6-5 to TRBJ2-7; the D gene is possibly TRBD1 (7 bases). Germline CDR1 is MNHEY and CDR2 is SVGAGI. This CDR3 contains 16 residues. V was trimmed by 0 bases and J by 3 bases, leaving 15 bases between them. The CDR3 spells CASSYSRSGGNYEQYF. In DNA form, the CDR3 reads TGTGCCAGCAGTTACTCGAGATCAGGGGGGAACTACGAGCAGTACTTC.

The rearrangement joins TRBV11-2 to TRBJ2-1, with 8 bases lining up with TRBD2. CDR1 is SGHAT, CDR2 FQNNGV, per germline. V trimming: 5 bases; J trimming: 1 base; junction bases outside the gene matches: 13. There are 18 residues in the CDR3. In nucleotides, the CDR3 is TGTGCCAGCAGCACAGTTCGCGGGGGGACCTCATCCTACAATGAGCAGTTCTTC. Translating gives CASSTVRGGTSSYNEQFF.

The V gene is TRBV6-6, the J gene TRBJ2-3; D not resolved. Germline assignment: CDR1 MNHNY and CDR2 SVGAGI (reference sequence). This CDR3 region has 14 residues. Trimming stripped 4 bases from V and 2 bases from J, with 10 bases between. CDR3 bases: TGTGCCAGCAGTTGGATTTTTTCCACAGATACGCAGTATTTT. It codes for CASSWIFSTDTQYF.

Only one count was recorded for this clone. As DNA, the CDR3 is TGTGCCAGCAGCCAGACTACCCTCCAGAGGAATGAGCAGTTCTTC. As protein: CASSQTTLQRNEQFF. The chain joins TRBV14 to TRBJ2-1; possible D gene TRBD2, 5 bases. CDR3 size: 15 residues. Germline CDR1 and CDR2: SGHDN and FVKESK. Trimming took off 3 bases at V and 7 bases at J, with 16 bases between the two ends.

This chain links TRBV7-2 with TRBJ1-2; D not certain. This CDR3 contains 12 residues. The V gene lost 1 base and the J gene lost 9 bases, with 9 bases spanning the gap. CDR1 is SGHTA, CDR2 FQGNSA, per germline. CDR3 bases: TGTGCCAGCAGCTTAGATCAGGTGCGCTACACCTTC. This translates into CASSLDQVRYTF.